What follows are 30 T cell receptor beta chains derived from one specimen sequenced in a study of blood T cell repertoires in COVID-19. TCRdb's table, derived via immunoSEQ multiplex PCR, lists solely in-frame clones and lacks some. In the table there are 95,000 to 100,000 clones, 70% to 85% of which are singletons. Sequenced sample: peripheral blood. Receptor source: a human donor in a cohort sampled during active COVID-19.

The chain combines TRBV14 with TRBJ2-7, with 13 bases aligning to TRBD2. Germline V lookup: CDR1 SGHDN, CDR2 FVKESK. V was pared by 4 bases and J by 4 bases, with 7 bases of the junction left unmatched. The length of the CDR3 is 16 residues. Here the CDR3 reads CASSPLGLAGVYEQYF. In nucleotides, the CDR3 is TGTGCCAGCAGCCCTCTAGGACTAGCGGGAGTGTACGAGCAGTACTTC.

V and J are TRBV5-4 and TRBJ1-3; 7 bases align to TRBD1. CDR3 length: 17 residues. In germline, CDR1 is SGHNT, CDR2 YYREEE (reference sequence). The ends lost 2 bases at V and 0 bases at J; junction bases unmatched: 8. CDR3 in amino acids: CASSFSDRASSGNTIYF. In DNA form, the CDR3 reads TGTGCCAGCAGCTTTTCCGACAGGGCGAGCTCTGGAAACACCATATATTTT.

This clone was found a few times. The CDR3 loop is CASSQDRNQPQHF. Written as DNA, the CDR3 is TGTGCCAGCAGCCAAGACCGGAATCAGCCCCAGCATTTT. The V gene is TRBV3-1 (or the pseudogene TRBV3-2), the J gene TRBJ1-5, with no clear D. This CDR3 region has 13 residues. V dropped 0 bases and J dropped 4 bases, with 4 bases sitting between them. The germline gives CDR1 LGHDT, CDR2 YNNKEL (reference sequence).

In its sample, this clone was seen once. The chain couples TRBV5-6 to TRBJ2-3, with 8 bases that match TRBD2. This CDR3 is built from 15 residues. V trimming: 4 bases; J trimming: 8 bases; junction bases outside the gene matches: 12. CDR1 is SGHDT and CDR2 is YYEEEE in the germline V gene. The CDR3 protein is CASSLPFAGGATQYF. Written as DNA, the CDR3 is TGTGCCAGCAGCCTCCCCTTCGCGGGAGGCGCTACGCAGTATTTT.

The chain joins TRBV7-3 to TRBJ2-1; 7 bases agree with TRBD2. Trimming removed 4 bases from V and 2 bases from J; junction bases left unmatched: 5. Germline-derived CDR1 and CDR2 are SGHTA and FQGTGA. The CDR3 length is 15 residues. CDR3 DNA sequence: TGTGCCAGCAGCTCGTCGGGACTACCCTACAATGAGCAGTTCTTC. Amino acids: CASSSSGLPYNEQFF.

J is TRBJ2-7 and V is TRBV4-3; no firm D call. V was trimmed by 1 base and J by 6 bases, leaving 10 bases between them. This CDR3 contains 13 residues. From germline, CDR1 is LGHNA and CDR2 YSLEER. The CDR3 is CASSQGLVGEQYF. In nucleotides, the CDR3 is TGCGCCAGCAGCCAAGGGCTAGTCGGCGAGCAGTACTTC.

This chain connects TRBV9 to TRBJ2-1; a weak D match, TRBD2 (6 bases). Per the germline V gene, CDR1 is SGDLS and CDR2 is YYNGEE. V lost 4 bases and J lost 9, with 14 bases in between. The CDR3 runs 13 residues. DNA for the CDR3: TGTGCCAGCAGCCCCCTTCAGGGAGGTGAGCAGTTCTTC. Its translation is CASSPLQGGEQFF.

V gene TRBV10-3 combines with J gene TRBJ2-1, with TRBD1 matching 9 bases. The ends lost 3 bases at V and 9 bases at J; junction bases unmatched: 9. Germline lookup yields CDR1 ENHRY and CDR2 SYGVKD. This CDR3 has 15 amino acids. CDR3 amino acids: CAISDRDREGGEQFF. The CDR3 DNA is TGTGCCATCAGTGACCGGGACAGGGAGGGTGGTGAGCAGTTCTTC.

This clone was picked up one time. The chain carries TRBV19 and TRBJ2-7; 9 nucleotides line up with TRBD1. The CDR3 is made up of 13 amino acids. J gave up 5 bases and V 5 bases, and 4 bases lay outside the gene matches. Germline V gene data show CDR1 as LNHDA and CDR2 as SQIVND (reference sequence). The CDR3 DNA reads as TGTGCCAGTAGTCTAAGGACAGGGGACGAGCAGTACTTC. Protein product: CASSLRTGDEQYF.

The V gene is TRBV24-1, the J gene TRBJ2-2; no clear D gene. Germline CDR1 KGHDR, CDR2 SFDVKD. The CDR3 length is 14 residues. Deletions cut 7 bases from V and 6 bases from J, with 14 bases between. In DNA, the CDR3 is TGTGCCACCAGCGCAGGCGTCAAAGCCGGGGAGCTGTTTTTT. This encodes CATSAGVKAGELFF.

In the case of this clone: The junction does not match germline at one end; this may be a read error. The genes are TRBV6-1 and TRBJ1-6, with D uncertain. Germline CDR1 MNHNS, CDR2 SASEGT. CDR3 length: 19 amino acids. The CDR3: CASSDPLIVSRGLINNPFF. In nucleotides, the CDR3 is TGTGCCAGCAGTGACCCGTTAATTGTCAGTCGAGGGTTAATCAACAACCCCTTCTTT.

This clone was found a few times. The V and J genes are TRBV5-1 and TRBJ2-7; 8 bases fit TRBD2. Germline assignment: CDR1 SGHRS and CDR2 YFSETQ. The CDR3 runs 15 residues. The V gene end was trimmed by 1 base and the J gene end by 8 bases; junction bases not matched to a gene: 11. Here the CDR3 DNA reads TGCGCCAGCAGCTTGTGGGGTAGCGGGACGAGGCAGCAGTACTTC. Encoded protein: CASSLWGSGTRQQYF.

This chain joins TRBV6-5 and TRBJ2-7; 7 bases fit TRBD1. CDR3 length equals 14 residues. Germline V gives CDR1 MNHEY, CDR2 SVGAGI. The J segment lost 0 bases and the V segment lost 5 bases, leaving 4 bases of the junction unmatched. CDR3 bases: TGTGCCAGCAGTAACAGGGGCGCCTCCTACGAGCAGTACTTC. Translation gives CASSNRGASYEQYF.

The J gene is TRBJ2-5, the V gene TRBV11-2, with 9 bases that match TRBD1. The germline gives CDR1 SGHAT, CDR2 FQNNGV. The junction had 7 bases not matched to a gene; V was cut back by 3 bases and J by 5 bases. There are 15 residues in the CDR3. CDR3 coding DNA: TGTGCCAGCAGCTTTCCCGGGACAGGGATGGAGACCCAGTACTTC. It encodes CASSFPGTGMETQYF. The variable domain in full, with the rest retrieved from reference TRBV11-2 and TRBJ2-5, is EAGVAQSPRYKIIEKRQSVAFWCNPISGHATLYWYQQILGQGPKLLIQFQNNGVVDDSQLPKDRFSAERLKGVDSTLKIQPAKLEDSAVYLCASSFPGTGMETQYFGPGTRLLVL.

The CDR3 here is CASSAPGEKLFF. DNA of the CDR3: TGTGCCAGCAGCGCCCCCGGTGAAAAACTGTTTTTT. This chain connects TRBV9 to TRBJ1-4, with D uncertain. Germline CDR1 SGDLS, CDR2 YYNGEE. V shed 3 bases and J shed 7 bases, with 7 bases lying between them. The length of the CDR3 is 12 residues. The variable domain in full, completed from reference TRBV9 and TRBJ1-4, reads DSGVTQTPKHLITATGQRVTLRCSPRSGDLSVYWYQQSLDQGLQFLIQYYNGEERAKGNILERFSAQQFPDLHSELNLSSLELGDSALYFCASSAPGEKLFFGSGTQLSVL.

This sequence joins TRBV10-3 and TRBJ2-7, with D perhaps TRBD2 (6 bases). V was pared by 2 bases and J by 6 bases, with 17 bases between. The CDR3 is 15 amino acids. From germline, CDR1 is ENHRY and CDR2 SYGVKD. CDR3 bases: TGTGCCATCAGTGAGAAAAATGATCGGGACTCCGAGCAGTACTTC. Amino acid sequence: CAISEKNDRDSEQYF.

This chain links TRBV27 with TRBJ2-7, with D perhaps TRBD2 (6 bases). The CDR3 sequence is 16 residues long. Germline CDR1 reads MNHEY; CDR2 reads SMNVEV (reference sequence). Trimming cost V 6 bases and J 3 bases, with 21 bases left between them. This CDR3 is CASSLRGTPSNYEQYF. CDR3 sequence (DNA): TGTGCCAGCAGCTTACGGGGGACTCCTTCTAACTACGAGCAGTACTTC.

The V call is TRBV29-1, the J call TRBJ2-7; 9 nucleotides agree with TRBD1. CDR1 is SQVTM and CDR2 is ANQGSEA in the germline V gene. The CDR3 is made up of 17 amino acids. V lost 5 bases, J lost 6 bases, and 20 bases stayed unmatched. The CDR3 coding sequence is TGCAGCGTTAACCGGGACAGGGCCCTATTAGTTCCTGGCGAGCAGTACTTC. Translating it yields CSVNRDRALLVPGEQYF.

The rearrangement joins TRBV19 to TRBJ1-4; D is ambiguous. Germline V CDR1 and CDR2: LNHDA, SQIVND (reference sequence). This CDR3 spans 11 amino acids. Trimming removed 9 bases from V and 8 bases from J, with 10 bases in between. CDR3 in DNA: TGTGCCAGCGAGAGAAGCGAAAAACTGTTTTTT. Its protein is CASERSEKLFF.

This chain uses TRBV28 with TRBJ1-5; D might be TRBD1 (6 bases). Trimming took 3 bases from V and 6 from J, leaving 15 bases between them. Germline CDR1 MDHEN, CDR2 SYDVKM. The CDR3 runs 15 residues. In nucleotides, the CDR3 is TGTGCCAGCAGTTTGCAACAGGGAACTAGTCAGCCCCAGCATTTT. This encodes CASSLQQGTSQPQHF.

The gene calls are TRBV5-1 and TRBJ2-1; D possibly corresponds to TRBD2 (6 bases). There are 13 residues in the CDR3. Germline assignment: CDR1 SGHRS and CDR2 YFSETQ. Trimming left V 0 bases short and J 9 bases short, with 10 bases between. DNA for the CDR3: TGCGCCAGCAGCTTGGAGCGGGTGACTGAGCAGTTCTTC. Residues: CASSLERVTEQFF.

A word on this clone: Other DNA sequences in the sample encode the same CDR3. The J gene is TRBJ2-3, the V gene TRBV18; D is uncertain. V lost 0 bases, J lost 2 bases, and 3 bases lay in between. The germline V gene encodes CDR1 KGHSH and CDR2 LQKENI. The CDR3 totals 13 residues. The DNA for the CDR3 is TGTGCCAGCTCACCACCCGTCACAGATACGCAGTATTTT. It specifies CASSPPVTDTQYF. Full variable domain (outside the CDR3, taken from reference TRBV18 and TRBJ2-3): NAGVMQNPRHLVRRRGQEARLRCSPMKGHSHVYWYRQLPEEGLKFMVYLQKENIIDESGMPKERFSAEFPKEGPSILRIQQVVRGDSAAYFCASSPPVTDTQYFGPGTRLTVL.

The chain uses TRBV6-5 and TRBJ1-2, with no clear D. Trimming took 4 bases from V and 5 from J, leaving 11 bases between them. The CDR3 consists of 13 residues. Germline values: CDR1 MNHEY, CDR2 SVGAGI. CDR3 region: CASSSGEGYGYTF. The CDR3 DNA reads TGTGCCAGCAGTTCGGGAGAAGGGTATGGCTACACCTTC.

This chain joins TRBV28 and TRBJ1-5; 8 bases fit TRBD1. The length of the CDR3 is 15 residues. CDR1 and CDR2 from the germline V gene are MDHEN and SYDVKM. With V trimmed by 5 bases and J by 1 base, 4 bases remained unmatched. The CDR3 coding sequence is TGTGCCAGCAGTGGACAGGGAGGGAGCAATCAGCCCCAGCATTTT. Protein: CASSGQGGSNQPQHF.

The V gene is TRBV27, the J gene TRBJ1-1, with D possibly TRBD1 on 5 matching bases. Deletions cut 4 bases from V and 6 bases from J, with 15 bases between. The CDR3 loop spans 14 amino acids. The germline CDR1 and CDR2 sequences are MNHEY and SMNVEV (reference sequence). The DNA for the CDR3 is TGTGCCAGCAGTTCGACGCCAACAGGATCTGAAGCTTTCTTT. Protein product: CASSSTPTGSEAFF.

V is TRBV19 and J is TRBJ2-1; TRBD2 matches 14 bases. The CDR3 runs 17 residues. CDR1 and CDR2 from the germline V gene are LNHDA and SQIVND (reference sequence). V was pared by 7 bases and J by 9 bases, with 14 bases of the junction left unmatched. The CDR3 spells CASTRGTSGRGLSEQFF. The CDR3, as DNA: TGTGCCAGTACGAGGGGGACTAGCGGGAGAGGTTTGAGTGAGCAGTTCTTC.

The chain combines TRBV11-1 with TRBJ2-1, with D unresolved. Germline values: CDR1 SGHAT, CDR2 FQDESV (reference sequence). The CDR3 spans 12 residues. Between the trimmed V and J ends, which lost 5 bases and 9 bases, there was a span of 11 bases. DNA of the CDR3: TGTGCCAGCAGCGCTCAAATCGGTGAGCAGTTCTTC. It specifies CASSAQIGEQFF.

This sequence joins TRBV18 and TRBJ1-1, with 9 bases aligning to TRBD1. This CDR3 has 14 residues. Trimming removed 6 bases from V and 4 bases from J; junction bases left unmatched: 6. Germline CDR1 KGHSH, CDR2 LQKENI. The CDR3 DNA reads TGTGCCAGCTCGGCTACAGGGGGCAGCACTGAAGCTTTCTTT. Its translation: CASSATGGSTEAFF.

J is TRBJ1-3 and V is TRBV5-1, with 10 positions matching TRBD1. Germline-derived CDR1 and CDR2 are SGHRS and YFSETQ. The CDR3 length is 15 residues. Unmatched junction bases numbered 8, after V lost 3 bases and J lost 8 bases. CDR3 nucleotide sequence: TGCGCCAGCAGCTCGGGACAGGGGAGAACGGACACCATATATTTT. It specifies CASSSGQGRTDTIYF.

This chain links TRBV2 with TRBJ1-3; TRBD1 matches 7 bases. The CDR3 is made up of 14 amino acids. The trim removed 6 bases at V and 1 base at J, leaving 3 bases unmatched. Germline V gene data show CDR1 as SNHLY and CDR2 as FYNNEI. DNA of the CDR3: TGTGCCAGCAGCCAACAGGGGTCTGGAAACACCATATATTTT. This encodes CASSQQGSGNTIYF.